This T cell receptor (beta chain) was identified in a study of control samples from healthy donors and cancer patients. The assay was immunoSEQ multiplex PCR, and TCRdb's table has in-frame clones only and misses some. The sample consists of over 150,000 clones, around 94% of them appearing once. CDR1 and CDR2 from the germline V gene are SGHRS and YFSETQ. The germline V and J ends were trimmed by 4 bases and 8 bases, with 17 bases remaining between them. This CDR3 has 14 amino acids. The receptor was derived from a man in his 60s with colorectal cancer. The chain recombines TRBV5-1 with TRBJ2-3; the D gene could be TRBD1 or TRBD2 (5 bases each). The sequencing input was PBMCs. CDR3 amino acids: CASSPGDPSPTQYF. CDR3 DNA sequence: TGCGCCAGCAGCCCTGGGGACCCGAGTCCTACGCAGTATTTT.